This T cell receptor beta chain was obtained from a study of T-cell memory formation after mild COVID-19 (dated by TCRdb to the early 2020s). At the level of the whole study: TCR sequence clusters from the two donors were largely donor specific. In a couple of donors, T-cell clones that expanded and contracted after mild COVID-19 were followed by sequencing TCRalpha and TCRbeta repertoires longitudinally. Two young, previously healthy adult volunteers, one female and one male, were included in the cohort. Here is what the overall study found, with its caveats: The study covered only a couple of mild cases, and larger cohorts including severe cases with pre-infection samples were considered necessary. SARS-CoV-2 specificity of the second-wave clones peaking on day 37 was not confirmed. Some responding clones were detected in pre-infection memory, suggesting pre-existing cross-reactive memory T cells joined the SARS-CoV-2 response. Clones that contracted from day 15 to 85 showed balanced CD4/CD8 phenotypes, whereas a second wave of clones that expanded from day 15 to 37 leaned towards CD4+. Contracting CD4+ clones were found mainly in CM and EM memory subsets, while CD8+ clones were enriched in EMRA.

Ficoll-Paque density gradient centrifugation was used to isolate PBMCs. Taken from cysteine to phenylalanine, the CDR3 has 14 residues. CDR3 DNA only is kept here, 42 bases in frame from base 1. CDR1 and CDR2 were assigned from the germline V gene (reference sequence) as MNHEY and SMNVEV. Trimming costs V 1 base and J 1 base, and their ends lie 7 bases apart. About this clonotype itself: Its antigen remains undetermined. The input lacks base qualities; no much larger clone sits a single base away.

The data were produced on an Illumina NovaSeq 6000. TCRalpha and TCRbeta cDNA libraries were built by 5'RACE with constant-segment primers, adding sample barcodes and unique molecular identifiers. RNA was extracted from every sample with Trizol reagent. Amplification of the libraries took two PCR steps, and the second step added a second sample barcode plus Illumina TruSeq adapters. Sequencing of libraries was performed on an Illumina NovaSeq with 2 x 150 bp paired-end reads. As for the original processing: With migec v1.2.7, reads were demultiplexed and then collapsed into UMI-guided consensus sequences. Using mixcr v2.1.11, the UMI consensuses were aligned to TRA and TRB V and J templates and assembled into clonotypes. A clonotype was counted as expanded or contracted only if both edgeR and NoisET called the change significant, with noise models trained on biological replicates. edgeR calls used a false discovery rate-adjusted p below 0.01 and a log2 fold-change threshold of 1. As an exploratory analysis of dynamics, max-normalized trajectories of the 1000 most abundant clonotypes were examined by PCA with hierarchical clustering. Separately sequenced CD4+ and CD8+ repertoires were used to assign a CD4 or CD8 phenotype to each responding clone. In TCRdb, the public reads were trimmed at Q25 with fastp and aligned with MiXCR, with productive beta chains retained. For every CDR3 protein sequence, its rows merge into one entry that carries the most common genes and DNA. These V and J calls originate from TCRdb's pipeline instead of the authors' own analysis. The sample has 85,000 to 130,000 distinct CDR3 sequences on record, about an eighth of them singletons. The ten largest clones capture about 27% of the sample.

The chain is made from TRBV27 and TRBJ1-1, with the D gene too uncertain to name. The TCR was taken from an adult woman who had mild COVID-19 (a few samples of this study predate the infection). The sample titles of this study are shuffled in the database, so cell type and time point are left out; the donor was told from shared clones. Sequenced: PBMCs or a T cell subset sorted from them (not recorded which). The DNA reads TGTGCCAGCAGTTTATTGGGTGGGAACACTGAAGCTTTCTTT. Its protein is CASSLLGGNTEAFF.